A selection of T cell receptor beta chains follows, all from one sample in a study of T cell responses to AZD1222 COVID-19 vaccine. The table came from immunoSEQ multiplex PCR; TCRdb's copy has only in-frame clones and leaves some out. The data hold about 120,000 clones, with around 82% observed a single time. Sequencing was performed on peripheral blood, taken on day 0 of AZD1222 vaccination. Every receptor here comes from an adult in good health. CDR3s include the opening cysteine and the closing phenylalanine or tryptophan.

J	V	CDR3
TRBJ1-1	TRBV3-1/TRBV3-2	CASSQLRQRYKEAFF
TRBJ2-3	TRBV2	CASSETGFRTDTQYF
TRBJ1-5	TRBV18	CASSRSDSNQPQHF
TRBJ2-4	TRBV5-6	CASSLSGAGHSSIQYF
TRBJ1-5	TRBV6-2/TRBV6-3	CASSYLGVSNQPQHF
TRBJ2-6	TRBV16	CASSRRGSSGANVLTF
TRBJ2-1	TRBV7-9	CASSIPLGTSVTNEQFF
TRBJ1-4	TRBV6-2/TRBV6-3	CASSYITLLGEKLFF
TRBJ2-2	TRBV7-9	CASSLGQFTGELFF
TRBJ1-2	TRBV6-4	CASSAGTGVIRYTF
TRBJ2-5	TRBV21-1	CASRKTDRVGETQYF
TRBJ2-2	TRBV12-3/TRBV12-4	CASSLYGELFF
TRBJ2-3	TRBV19	CASSIRVLADTQYF
TRBJ2-7	TRBV29-1	CSVSEGRGYEQYF
TRBJ2-1	TRBV5-4	CASSQRVAGGLNEQFF
TRBJ1-2	TRBV2	CASSETNREGYTF